This T cell receptor (beta chain) was profiled in a study of T cell responses to AZD1222 COVID-19 vaccine. In the study overall: Pooled in the analysis were second doses at about 4 or about 12 weeks.

Concerning this clone: The target antigen is unknown. A junction boundary mismatches the germline segment, possibly from a read error.

Broader study findings: Donor demographics were predominantly white British with a female majority; clonal diversity may be underestimated.

This CDR3 is built from 14 residues. Germline loops: CDR1 SGHRS, CDR2 YFSETQ. TCRdb's copy holds only in-frame clones and misses some; the assay was immunoSEQ multiplex PCR. The table has some 140,000 clones, around 90% seen once. The sequencing used peripheral blood, collected on day 0 of AZD1222 vaccination. The chain links TRBV5-1 to TRBJ1-3, with TRBD1 as a possible D gene (6 bases). This clonotype was obtained from an adult in good health. CDR3 residues: CASTLSGAGNTIYF. In DNA, the CDR3 is TGCGCCAGCACCTTGTCAGGGGCTGGAAACACCATATATTTT.